The rows below give T cell receptor beta chains drawn from one sample of a study of blood T cell repertoires in COVID-19. Sequenced by immunoSEQ multiplex PCR; TCRdb stores in-frame clones only, minus some. This sample carries under 200,000 clones, 80% to 85% of them seen once, and the ten largest clones take 10% to 15%. Input material: PBMCs or T cells enriched from blood (not recorded which). The origin of the receptors is a woman in her sixties or seventies who had recovered from COVID-19. Both conserved end residues are part of each CDR3. The D gene is left open where the match is weak. Size tells how often a clone was seen (once, few, many) or the class of an expanded clone, and some rows leave it out.

size,V,D,J,DNA,CDR3
-,TRBV3-1/TRBV3-2,-,TRBJ1-2,TGTGCCAGCAGCCAAGGGGCAGTAGCTAACTATGGCTACACCTTC,CASSQGAVANYGYTF
-,TRBV5-4,-,TRBJ2-2,TGTGCCAGCAGCTTGGCAGATAGCGGAAACCGGGAGCTGTTTTTT,CASSLADSGNRELFF
-,TRBV11-2,-,TRBJ2-7,TGTGCCAGCAGTTACGGAGGGGAGCAGTACTTC,CASSYGGEQYF
-,TRBV7-5,-,TRBJ2-2,TGTGCCAGAAGCTGTTACAGGGGTAACACCGGGGAGCTGTTTTTT,CARSCYRGNTGELFF
once,TRBV5-1,TRBD1,TRBJ1-4,TGCGCCAGCAGCGAAACAGGGGACGCAGGTGAAAAACTGTTTTTT,CASSETGDAGEKLFF
-,TRBV30,-,TRBJ1-3,TGTGCCTGGTCCCGGAGCTCTGGAAACACCATATATTTT,CAWSRSSGNTIYF
-,TRBV9,TRBD2,TRBJ2-2,TGTGCCAGCAGCCCATGGGGGGGGTTCACCGGGGAGCTGTTTTTT,CASSPWGGFTGELFF
-,TRBV24-1,-,TRBJ1-1,TGTGCCACCAGCGAGGGTGTGAAAGCTTTCTTT,CATSEGVKAFF
once,TRBV7-3,-,TRBJ2-3,TGTGCCAGCAGCCTAGCCCCAACTACGGGGTGGGCAGATACGCAGTATTTT,CASSLAPTTGWADTQYF
-,TRBV19,TRBD1,TRBJ2-7,TGTGCCAGTAGTATGCTCGCGGTCGGGACAGGATCCTACGAGCAGTACTTC,CASSMLAVGTGSYEQYF
once,TRBV3-1/TRBV3-2,-,TRBJ1-6,TGTGCCAGCAGCCAAGGTCAGGGGATATATTCACCCCTCCACTTT,CASSQGQGIYSPLHF
-,TRBV10-1,TRBD2,TRBJ2-1,TGCGCCAGCAGTGCTAGCGCTAGCGGGGGTCGGGATGAGCAGTTCTTC,CASSASASGGRDEQFF
-,TRBV24-1,TRBD1,TRBJ1-2,TGTGCCACCAGTGATTGGACAGGGCGGCGGTACTATGGCTACACCTTC,CATSDWTGRRYYGYTF